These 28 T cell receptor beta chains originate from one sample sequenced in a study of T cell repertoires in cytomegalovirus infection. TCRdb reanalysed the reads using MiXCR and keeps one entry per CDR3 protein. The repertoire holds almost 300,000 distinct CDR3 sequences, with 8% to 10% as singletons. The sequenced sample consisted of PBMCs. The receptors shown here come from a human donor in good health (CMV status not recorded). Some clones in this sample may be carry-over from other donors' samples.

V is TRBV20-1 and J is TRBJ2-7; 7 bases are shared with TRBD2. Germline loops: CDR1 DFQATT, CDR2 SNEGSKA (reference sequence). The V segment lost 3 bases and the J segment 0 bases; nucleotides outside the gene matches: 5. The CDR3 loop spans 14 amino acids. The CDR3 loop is CSASGGLDSYEQYF. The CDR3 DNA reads TGCAGTGCTAGTGGTGGACTAGACTCCTACGAGCAGTACTTC.

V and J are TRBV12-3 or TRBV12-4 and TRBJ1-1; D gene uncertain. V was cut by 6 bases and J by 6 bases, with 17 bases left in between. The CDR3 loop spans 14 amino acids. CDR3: CASSLPRGIPEAFF. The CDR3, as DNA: TGTGCCAGCAGCCTACCACGGGGTATTCCTGAAGCTTTCTTT.

The CDR3 region has the DNA TGTGCCAGCAGCGGACAGGGCGCAGACCACTACGAGCAGTACGTC. It codes for CASSGQGADHYEQYV. This rearrangement joins TRBV28 to TRBJ2-7; 8 nucleotides match TRBD1. The V gene end was trimmed by 6 bases and the J gene end by 3 bases; junction bases not matched to a gene: 10. The CDR3 totals 15 residues. Germline V gene lookup returns CDR1 MDHEN and CDR2 SYDVKM.

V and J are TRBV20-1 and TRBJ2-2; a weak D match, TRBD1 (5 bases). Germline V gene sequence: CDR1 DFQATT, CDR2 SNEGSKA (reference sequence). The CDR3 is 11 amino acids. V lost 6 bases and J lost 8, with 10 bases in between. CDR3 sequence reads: CSAVGAGELFF. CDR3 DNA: TGCAGTGCCGTAGGGGCTGGGGAGCTGTTTTTT.

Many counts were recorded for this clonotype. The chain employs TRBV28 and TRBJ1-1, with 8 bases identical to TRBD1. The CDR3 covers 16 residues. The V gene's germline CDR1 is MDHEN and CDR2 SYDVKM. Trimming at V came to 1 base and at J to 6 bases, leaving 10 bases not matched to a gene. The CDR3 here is CASSLFPGQEWAEAFF. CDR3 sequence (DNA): TGTGCCAGCAGTTTATTCCCGGGACAGGAATGGGCTGAAGCTTTCTTT.

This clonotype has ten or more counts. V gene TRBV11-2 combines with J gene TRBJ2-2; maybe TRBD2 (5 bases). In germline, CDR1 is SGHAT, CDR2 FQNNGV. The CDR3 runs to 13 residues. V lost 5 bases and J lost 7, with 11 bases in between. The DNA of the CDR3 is TGTGCCAGCAGCCCCCCCGGGGACGGGGAGCTGTTTTTT. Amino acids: CASSPPGDGELFF.

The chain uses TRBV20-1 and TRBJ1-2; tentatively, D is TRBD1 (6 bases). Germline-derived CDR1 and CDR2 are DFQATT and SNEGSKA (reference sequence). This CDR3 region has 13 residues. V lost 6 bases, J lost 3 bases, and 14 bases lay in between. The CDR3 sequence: CSALPGGDYGYTF. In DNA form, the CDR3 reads TGCAGTGCCCTCCCGGGGGGCGACTATGGCTACACCTTC.

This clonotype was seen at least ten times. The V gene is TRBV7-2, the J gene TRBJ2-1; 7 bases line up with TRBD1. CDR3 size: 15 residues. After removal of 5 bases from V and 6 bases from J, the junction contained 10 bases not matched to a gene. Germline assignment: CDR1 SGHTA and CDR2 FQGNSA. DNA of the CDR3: TGTGCCAGCAGCCCGGGACAGCCACCCCTCAATGAGCAGTTCTTC. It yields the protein CASSPGQPPLNEQFF.

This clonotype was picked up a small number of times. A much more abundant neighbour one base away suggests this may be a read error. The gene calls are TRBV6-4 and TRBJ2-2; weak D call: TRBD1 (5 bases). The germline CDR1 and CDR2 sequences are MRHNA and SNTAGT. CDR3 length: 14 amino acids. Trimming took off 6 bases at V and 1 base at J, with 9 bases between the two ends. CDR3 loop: CASSIRGNTGELFF. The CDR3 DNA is TGTGCCAGCAGCATAAGGGGGAACACCGGGGAGCTGTTTTTT.

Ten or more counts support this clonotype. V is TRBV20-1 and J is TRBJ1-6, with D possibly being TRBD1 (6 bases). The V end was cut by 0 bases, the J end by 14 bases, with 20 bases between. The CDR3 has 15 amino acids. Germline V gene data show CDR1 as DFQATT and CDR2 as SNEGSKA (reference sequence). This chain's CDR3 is CSARDPQGPGGTLHF. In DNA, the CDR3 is TGCAGTGCTAGAGATCCACAGGGACCGGGGGGAACCCTCCACTTT.

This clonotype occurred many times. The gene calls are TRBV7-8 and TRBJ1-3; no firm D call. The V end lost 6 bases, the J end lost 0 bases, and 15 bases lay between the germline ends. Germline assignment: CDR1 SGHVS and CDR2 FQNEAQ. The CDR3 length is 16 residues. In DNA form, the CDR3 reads TGTGCCAGCAGACCTGAGAGTTCTGCCTCTGGAAACACCATATATTTT. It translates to CASRPESSASGNTIYF.

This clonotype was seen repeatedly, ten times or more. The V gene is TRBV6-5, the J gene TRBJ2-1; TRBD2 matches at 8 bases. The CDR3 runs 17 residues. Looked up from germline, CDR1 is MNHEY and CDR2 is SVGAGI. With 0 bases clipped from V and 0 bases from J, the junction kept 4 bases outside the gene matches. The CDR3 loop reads CASSYSAGASSYNEQFF. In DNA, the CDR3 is TGTGCCAGCAGTTACTCAGCGGGGGCCAGCTCCTACAATGAGCAGTTCTTC.

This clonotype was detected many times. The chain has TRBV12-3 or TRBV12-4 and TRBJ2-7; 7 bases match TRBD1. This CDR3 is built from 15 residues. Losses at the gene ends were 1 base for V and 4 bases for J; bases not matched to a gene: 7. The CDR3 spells CASSLDGTALYEQYF. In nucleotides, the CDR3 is TGTGCCAGCAGTTTAGATGGGACAGCTCTATACGAGCAGTACTTC.

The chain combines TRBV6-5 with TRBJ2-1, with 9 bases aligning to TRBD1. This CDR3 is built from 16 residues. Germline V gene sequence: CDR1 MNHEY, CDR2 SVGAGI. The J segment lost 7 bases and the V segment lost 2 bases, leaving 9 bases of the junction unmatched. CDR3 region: CASSYLGTGRGNEQFF. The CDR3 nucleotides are TGTGCCAGCAGTTACCTCGGGACAGGGAGGGGGAATGAGCAGTTCTTC.

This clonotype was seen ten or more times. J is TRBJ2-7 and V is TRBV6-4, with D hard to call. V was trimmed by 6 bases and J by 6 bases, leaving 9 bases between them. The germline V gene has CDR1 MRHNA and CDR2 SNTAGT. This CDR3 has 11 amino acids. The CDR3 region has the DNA TGTGCCAGCAGATCTGGGGTCGAGCAGTACGTC. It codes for CASRSGVEQYV.

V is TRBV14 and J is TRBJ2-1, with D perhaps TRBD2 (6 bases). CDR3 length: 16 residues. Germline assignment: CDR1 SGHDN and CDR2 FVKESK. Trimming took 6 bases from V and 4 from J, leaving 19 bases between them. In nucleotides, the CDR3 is TGTGCCAGCAGGGGGTTGGCGGGGCCCAATTACAATGAGCAGTTCTTC. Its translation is CASRGLAGPNYNEQFF.

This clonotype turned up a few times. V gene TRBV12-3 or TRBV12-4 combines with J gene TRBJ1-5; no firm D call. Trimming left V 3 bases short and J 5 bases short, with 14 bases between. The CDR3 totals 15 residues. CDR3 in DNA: TGTGCCAGCAGTTTTTCGGGAGGAAGAGATCAGCCCCAGCATTTT. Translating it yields CASSFSGGRDQPQHF.

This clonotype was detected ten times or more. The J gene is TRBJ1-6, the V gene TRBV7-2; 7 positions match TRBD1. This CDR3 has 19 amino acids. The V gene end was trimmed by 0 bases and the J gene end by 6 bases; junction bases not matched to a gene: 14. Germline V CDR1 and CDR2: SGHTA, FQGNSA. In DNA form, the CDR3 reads TGTGCCAGCAGCTTAGCCCTTCGCCGGGACAGATACCTTAATTCACCCCTCCACTTT. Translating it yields CASSLALRRDRYLNSPLHF. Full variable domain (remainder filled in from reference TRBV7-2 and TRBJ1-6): GAGVSQSPSNKVTEKGKDVELRCDPISGHTALYWYRQSLGQGLEFLIYFQGNSAPDKSGLPSDRFSAERTGGSVSTLTIQRTQQEDSAVYLCASSLALRRDRYLNSPLHFGNGTRLTVT.

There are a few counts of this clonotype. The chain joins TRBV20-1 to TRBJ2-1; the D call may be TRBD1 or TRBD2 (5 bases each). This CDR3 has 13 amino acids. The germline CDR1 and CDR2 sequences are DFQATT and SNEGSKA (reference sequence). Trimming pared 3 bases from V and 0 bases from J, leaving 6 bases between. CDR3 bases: TGCAGTGCTAGCGGGGCCTCCTACAATGAGCAGTTCTTC. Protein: CSASGASYNEQFF.

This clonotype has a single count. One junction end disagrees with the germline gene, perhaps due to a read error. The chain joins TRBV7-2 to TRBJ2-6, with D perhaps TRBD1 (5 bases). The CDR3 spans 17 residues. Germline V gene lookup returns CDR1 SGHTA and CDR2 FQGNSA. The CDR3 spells CTSSIYSIYSGANVLTF. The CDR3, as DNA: TGTACCAGCAGCATTTACAGCATCTACTCTGGGGCTAACGTCCTGACTTTC.

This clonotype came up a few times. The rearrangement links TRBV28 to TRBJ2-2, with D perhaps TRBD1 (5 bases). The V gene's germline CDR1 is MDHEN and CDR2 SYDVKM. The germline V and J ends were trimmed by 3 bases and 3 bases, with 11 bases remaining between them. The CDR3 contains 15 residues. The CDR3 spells CASSFAGFDTGELFF. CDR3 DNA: TGTGCCAGCAGTTTCGCAGGGTTTGACACCGGGGAGCTGTTTTTT.

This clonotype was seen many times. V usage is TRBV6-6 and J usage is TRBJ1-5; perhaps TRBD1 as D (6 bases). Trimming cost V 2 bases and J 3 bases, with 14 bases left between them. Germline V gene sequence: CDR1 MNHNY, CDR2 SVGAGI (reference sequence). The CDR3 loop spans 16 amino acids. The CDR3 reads CASSYALGQSNQPQHF. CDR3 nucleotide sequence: TGTGCCAGCAGTTACGCGCTTGGACAGTCCAATCAGCCCCAGCATTTT.

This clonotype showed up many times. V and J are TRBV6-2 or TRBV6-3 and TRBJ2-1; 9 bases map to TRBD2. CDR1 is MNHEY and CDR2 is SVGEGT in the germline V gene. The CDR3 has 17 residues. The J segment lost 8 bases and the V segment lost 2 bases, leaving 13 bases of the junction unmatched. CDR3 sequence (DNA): TGTGCCAGCAGTTACGTCTGGGCCAGCGGGGGGTTCGATGAGCAGTTCTTC. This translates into CASSYVWASGGFDEQFF.

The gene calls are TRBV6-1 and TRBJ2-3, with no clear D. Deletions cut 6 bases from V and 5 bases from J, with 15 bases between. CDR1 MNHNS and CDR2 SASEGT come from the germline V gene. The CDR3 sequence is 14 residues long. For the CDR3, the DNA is TGTGCCAGCAGCAGGAGCCGTACATTAGATACGCAGTATTTT. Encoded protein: CASSRSRTLDTQYF.

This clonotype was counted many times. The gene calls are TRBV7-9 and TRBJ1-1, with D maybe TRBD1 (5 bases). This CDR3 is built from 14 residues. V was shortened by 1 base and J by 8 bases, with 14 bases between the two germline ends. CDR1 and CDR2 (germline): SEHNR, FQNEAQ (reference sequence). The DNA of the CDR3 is TGTGCCAGCAGCTTAGACGTCCGACAGAACGAAGCTTTCTTT. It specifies CASSLDVRQNEAFF. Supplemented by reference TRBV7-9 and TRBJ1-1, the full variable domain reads DTGVSQNPRHKITKRGQNVTFRCDPISEHNRLYWYRQTLGQGPEFLTYFQNEAQLEKSRLLSDRFSAERPKGSFSTLEIQRTEQGDSAMYLCASSLDVRQNEAFFGQGTRLTVV.

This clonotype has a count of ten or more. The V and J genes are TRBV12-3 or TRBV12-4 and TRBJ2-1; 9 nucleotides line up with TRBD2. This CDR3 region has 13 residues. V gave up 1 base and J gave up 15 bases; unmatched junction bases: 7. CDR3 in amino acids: CASSLVAGDLGFF. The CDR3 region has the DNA TGTGCCAGCAGTTTAGTAGCGGGGGATTTGGGGTTCTTC.

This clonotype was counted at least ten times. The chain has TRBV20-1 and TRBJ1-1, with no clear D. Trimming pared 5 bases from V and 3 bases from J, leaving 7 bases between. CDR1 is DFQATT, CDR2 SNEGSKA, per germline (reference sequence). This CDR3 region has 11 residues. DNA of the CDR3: TGCAGTGCTGGGGTCGACACTGAAGCTTTCTTT. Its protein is CSAGVDTEAFF.

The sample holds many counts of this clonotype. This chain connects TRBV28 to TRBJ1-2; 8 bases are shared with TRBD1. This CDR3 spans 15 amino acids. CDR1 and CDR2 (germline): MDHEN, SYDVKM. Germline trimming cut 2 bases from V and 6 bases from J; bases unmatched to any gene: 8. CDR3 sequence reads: CASSLGSGGRNGYTF. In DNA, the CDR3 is TGTGCCAGCAGTTTAGGGTCAGGGGGCAGGAATGGCTACACCTTC.